This entry describes one T cell receptor (beta chain). Its specificity is not known. In building TCR beta libraries, iRepertoire HTBI primers were used together with Arm-PCR of CDR3 regions. TCRdb re-derived calls from the multiplex PCR reads in MiXCR, one entry per CDR3 protein. The data contain 350,000 to 550,000 distinct CDR3 sequences, more than 13% of them seen just once; the ten biggest clones take up about a sixth. The sample originates from a study of regulatory T cells in long-lasting Graves disease. Whole-study findings and limits: The study examined only peripheral blood, not thyroid tissue.

Time point given: newly diagnosed GD, antithyroid drugs for less than 3 months. After RNA was extracted from PBMCs, the TCR library was made from it. The trim removed 1 base at V and 0 bases at J, leaving 14 bases unmatched. Per the germline V gene, CDR1 is PRHDT and CDR2 is FYEKMQ (reference sequence). CDR3 length: 20 amino acids. This sample also appeared in a second study, on T cells in Graves' hyperthyroidism and ophthalmopathy.

This chain joins TRBV13 and TRBJ1-3, with 8 bases matching TRBD1. The clonotype originates from a woman aged 25 to 45 with Graves disease. Sequenced here: peripheral blood mononuclear cells (PBMCs), sampled at new diagnosis, from a patient treated with antithyroid drugs. The CDR3 nucleotides read TGTGCCAGCAGCTTAGAGCCACCAGGGACAGGCTACCTCTCTGGAAACACCATATATTTT. Translated, it gives CASSLEPPGTGYLSGNTIYF.